This TCR beta chain was documented in a study of T cells in Graves' hyperthyroidism and ophthalmopathy. Findings of the study overall: A model of 13 V-J features distinguished ophthalmopathy from stable hyperthyroidism. Peripheral blood also featured most of the thyroid clonotypes expanded above 0.001.

There are 18 residues in the CDR3. V lost 2 bases, J lost 0 bases, and 8 bases stayed unmatched. Germline CDR1 and CDR2: LGHNA and YNFKEQ. The study based diagnoses on clinical symptoms, serum thyroxine and TRAb, thyroid ultrasound and orbital computed tomography. In regard to this clonotype: Its antigen is unidentified.

RNA transcripts yielded amplified TCR beta CDR3 regions. An initial round of RT-PCR targeting the TCR CDR3 relied on the HTBI primer set. TCRdb used MiXCR to reprocess the multiplex PCR reads, holding one entry per CDR3 protein. Of just over 550,000 distinct CDR3 sequences detected, roughly 46% appear once; the ten largest clones hold just over 8%. The chain joins TRBV4-2 to TRBJ1-3, with 9 bases fitting TRBD1. Sequencing was done on a sample of peripheral blood or thyroid tissue (not recorded which). This clonotype was obtained from a woman aged 18-29 years with Graves' hyperthyroidism. The CDR3 region has the DNA TGTGCCAGCAGCCAACCGGGACAGGGCCATGGCTCTGGAAACACCATATATTTT. Its translation is CASSQPGQGHGSGNTIYF.